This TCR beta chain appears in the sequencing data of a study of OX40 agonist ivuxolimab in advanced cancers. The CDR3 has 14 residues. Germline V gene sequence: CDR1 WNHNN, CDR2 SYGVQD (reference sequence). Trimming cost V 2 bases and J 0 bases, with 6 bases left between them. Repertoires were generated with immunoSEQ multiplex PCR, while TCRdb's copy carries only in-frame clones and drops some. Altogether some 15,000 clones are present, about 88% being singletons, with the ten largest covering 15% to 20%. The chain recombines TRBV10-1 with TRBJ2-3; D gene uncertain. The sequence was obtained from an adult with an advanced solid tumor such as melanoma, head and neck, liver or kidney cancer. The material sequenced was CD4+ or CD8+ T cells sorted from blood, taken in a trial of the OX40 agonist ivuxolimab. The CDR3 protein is CASSERASTDTQYF. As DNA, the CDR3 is TGCGCCAGCAGTGAGAGGGCTAGCACAGATACGCAGTATTTT.